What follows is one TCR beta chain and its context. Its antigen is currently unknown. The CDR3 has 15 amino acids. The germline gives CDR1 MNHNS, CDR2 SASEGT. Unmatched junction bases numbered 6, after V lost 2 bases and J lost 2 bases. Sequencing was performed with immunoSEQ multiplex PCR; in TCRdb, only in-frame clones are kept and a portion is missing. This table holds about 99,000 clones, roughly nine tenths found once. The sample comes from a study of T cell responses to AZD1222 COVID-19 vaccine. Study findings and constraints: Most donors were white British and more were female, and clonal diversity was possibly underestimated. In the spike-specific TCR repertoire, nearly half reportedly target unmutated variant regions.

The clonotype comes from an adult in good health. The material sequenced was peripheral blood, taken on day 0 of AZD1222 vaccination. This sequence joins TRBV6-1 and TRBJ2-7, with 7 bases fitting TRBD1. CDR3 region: CASSEPGQSTYEQYF. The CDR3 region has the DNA TGTGCCAGCAGTGAACCGGGACAGAGTACCTACGAGCAGTACTTC.